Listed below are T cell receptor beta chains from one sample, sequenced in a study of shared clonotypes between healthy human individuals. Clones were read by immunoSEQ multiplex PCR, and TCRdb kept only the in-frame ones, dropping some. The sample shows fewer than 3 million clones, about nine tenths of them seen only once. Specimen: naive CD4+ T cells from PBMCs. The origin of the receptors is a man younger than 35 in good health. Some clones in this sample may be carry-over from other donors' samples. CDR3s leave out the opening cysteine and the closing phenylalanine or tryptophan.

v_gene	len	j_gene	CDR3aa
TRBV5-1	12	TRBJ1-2	ASSLDRVEYGYT
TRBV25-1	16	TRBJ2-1	ASSGWTGYIYSYNEQF
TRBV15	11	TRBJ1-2	ATSRDRNYGYT
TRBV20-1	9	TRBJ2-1	SASWYNEQF
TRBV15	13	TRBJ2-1	ATRTGQSSYNEQF
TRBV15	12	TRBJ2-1	ATSRDIGGNEQF
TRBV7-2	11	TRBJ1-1	ASSLGGGLEAF
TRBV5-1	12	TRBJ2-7	ASSLQGSSYEQY
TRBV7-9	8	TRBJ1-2	ASSPGPLR
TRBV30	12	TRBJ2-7	AWTLSGTTYEQY
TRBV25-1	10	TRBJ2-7	ASSEYGDEQY
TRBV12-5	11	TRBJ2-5	ASGSGTGETQY
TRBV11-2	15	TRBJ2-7	ASSPRTRAPDTYEQY
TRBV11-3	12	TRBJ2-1	ASSLDRGSNEQF
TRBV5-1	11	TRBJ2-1	ASSLGWATEQF
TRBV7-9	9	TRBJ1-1	ASSRQGEAF
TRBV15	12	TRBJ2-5	ATSRGTSMETQY
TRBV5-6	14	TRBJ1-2	ASSLFWTGANYGYT
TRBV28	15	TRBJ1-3	ASIEAGGGSAGNTIY
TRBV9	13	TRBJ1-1	ASSEPNQGATEAF
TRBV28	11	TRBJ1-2	ASSLEDLYGYT
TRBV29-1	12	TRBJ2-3	SALAPPGTDTQY
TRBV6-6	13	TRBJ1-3	ASSYSRQGQNTIY
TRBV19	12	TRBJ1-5	ASSISGHNQPQH
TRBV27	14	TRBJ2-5	ASSLSRAGGLKTQY
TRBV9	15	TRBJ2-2	ASSVGWGQVNTGELF
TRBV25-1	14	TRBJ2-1	ASSELHTGGNNEQF
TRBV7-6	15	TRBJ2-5	ASSLGYGAGGEETQY
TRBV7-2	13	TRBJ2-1	ASSLGGGAYNEQF